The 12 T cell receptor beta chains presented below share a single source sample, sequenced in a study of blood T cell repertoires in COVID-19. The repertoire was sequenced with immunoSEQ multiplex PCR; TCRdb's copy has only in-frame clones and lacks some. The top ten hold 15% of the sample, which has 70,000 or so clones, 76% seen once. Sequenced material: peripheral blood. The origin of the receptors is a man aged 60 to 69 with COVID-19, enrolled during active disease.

CDR3 nucleotides: TGTGCCAGCAGCTCCTCCCGACTACTCAATGAGCAGTTCTTC. This encodes CASSSSRLLNEQFF. J is TRBJ2-1 and V is TRBV7-2, with D possibly being TRBD2 (5 bases). In germline, CDR1 is SGHTA, CDR2 FQGNSA. This CDR3 is 14 amino acids long. The V and J ends lost 4 bases and 6 bases respectively, with 13 bases between them.

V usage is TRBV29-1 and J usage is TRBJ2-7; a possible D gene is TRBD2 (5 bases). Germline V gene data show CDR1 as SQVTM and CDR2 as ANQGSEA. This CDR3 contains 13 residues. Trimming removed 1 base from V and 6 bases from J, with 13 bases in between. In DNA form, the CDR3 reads TGCAGCGTTGAAGCGTTGGCAGAGGGCGAGCAGTACTTC. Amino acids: CSVEALAEGEQYF.

Written as DNA, the CDR3 is TGCGCCAGCAGATTAACCGGGACTAGCGTATCCTACGAGCAGTACTTC. This codes for CASRLTGTSVSYEQYF. This chain joins TRBV5-1 and TRBJ2-7; 10 positions agree with TRBD2. The germline V gene has CDR1 SGHRS and CDR2 YFSETQ. V was clipped by 5 bases and J by 1 base; unmatched bases: 9. The CDR3 is made up of 16 amino acids.

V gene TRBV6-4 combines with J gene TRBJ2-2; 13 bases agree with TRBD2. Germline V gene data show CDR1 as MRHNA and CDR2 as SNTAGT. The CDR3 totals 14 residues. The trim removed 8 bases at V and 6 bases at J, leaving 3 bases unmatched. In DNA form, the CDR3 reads TGTGCCAGCCGACTAGCGGGAGGATCCGGGGAGCTGTTTTTT. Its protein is CASRLAGGSGELFF.

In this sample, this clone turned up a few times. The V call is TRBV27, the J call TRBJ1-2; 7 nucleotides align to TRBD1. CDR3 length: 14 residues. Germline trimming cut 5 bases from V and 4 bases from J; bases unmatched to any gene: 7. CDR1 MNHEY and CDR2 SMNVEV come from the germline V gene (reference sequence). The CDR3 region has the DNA TGTGCCAGCAGTACGTCCGGGACAGCCTATGGCTACACCTTC. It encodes CASSTSGTAYGYTF.

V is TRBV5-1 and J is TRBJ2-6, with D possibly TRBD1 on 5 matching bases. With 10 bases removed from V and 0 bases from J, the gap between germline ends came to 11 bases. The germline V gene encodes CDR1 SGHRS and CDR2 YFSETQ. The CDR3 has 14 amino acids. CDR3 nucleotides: TGCGCCTCCAACACAGGCTCTGGGGCCAACGTCCTGACTTTC. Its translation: CASNTGSGANVLTF.

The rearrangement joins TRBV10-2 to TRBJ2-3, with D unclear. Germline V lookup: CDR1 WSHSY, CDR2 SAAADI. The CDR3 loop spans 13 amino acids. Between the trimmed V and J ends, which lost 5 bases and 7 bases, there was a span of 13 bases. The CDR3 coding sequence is TGCGCCAGCAGTTTATTTGGTACAAATACGCAGTATTTT. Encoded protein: CASSLFGTNTQYF.

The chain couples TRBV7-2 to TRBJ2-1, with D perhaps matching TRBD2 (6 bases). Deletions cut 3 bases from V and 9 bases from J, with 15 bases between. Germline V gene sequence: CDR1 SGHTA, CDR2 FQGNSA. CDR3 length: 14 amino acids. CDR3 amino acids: CASSFVSGLGEQFF. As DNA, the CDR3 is TGTGCCAGCAGCTTTGTATCGGGACTGGGTGAGCAGTTCTTC.

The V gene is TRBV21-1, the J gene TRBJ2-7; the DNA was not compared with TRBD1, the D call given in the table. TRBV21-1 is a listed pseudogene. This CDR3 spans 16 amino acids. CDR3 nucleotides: TGTGCCAGCATGGCCCCCACAGGCGATAGCTCCTACGAGCAGTACTTC. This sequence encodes CASMAPTGDSSYEQYF.

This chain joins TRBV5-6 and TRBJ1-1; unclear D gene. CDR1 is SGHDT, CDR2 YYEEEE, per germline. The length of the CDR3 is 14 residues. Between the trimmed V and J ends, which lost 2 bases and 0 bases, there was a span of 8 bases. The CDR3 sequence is CASSLQNMNTEAFF. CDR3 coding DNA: TGTGCCAGCAGCTTACAGAACATGAACACTGAAGCTTTCTTT.

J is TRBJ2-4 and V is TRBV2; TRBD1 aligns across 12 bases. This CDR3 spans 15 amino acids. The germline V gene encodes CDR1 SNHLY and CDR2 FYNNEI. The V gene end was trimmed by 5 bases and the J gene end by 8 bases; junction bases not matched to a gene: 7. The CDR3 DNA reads TGTGCCAGCAGTCCCGGGACAGGGGGCAGTGACATTCAGTACTTC. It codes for CASSPGTGGSDIQYF. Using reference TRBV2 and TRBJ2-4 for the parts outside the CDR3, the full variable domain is EPEVTQTPSHQVTQMGQEVILRCVPISNHLYFYWYRQILGQKVEFLVSFYNNEISEKSEIFDDQFSVERPDGSNFTLKIRSTKLEDSAMYFCASSPGTGGSDIQYFGAGTRLSVL.

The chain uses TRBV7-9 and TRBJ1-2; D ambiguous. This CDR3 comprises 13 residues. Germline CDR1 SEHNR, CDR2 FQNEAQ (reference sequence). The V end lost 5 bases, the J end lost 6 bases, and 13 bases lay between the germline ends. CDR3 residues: CASSPRLTDGYTF. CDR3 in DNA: TGTGCCAGCAGCCCCCGGTTAACTGATGGCTACACCTTC.